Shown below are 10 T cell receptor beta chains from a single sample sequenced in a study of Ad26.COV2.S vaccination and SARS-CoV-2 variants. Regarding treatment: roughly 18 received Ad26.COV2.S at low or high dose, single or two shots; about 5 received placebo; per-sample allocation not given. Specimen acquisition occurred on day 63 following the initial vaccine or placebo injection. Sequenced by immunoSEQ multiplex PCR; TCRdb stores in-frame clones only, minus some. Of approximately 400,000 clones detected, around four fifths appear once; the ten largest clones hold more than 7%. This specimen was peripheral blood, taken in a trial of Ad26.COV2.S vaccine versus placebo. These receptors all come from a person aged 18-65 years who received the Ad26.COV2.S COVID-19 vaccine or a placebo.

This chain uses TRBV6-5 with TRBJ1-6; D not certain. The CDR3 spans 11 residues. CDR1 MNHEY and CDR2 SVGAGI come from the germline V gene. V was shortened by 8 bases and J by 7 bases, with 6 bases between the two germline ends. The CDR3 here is CASGINSPLHF. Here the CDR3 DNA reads TGTGCCAGCGGGATAAATTCACCCCTCCACTTT.

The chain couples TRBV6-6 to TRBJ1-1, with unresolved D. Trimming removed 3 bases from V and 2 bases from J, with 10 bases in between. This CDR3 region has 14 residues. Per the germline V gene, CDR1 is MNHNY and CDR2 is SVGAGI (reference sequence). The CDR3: CASSYISRNTEAFF. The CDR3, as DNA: TGTGCCAGCAGTTATATCTCCCGAAACACTGAAGCTTTCTTT.

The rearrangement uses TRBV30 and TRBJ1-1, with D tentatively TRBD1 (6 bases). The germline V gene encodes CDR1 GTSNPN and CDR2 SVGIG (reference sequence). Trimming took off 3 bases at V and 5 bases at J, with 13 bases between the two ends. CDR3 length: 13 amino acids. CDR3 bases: TGTGCCTGGAGCAGGACAGTCGGTACTGAAGCTTTCTTT. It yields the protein CAWSRTVGTEAFF.

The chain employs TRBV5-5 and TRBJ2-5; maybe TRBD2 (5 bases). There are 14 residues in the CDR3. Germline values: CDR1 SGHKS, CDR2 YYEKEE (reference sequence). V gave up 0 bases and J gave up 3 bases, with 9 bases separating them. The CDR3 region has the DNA TGTGCCAGCAGCTTGGCCCCAGCGGAAGAGACCCAGTACTTC. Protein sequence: CASSLAPAEETQYF.

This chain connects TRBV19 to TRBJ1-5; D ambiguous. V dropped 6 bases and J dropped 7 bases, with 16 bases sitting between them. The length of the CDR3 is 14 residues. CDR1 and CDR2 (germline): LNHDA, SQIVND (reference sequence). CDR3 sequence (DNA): TGTGCCAGTAGGCCTATCTCCCCCGGGCAGCCCCAGCATTTT. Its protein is CASRPISPGQPQHF.

CDR3 bases: TGCAGCGTTGTTGGGGGGGCTGGCTACACCTTC. This codes for CSVVGGAGYTF. The chain uses TRBV29-1 and TRBJ1-2; possible D gene TRBD1, 6 bases. Germline loops: CDR1 SQVTM, CDR2 ANQGSEA. The V end was cut by 4 bases, the J end by 7 bases, with 10 bases between. The CDR3 loop spans 11 amino acids.

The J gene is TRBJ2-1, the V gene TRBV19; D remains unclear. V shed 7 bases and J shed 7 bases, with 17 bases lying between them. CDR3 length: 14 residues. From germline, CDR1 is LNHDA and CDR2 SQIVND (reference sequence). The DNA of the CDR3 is TGTGCCAGTACTCCGAGCCTCGCTCGGAATGAGCAGTTCTTC. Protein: CASTPSLARNEQFF.

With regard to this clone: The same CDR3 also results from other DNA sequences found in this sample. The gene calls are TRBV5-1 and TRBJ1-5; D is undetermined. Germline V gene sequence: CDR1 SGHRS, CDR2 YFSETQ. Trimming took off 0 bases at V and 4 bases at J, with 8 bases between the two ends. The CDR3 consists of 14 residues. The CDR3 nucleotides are TGCGCCAGCAGCTTGGATGCCGGTAATCAGCCCCAGCATTTT. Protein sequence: CASSLDAGNQPQHF.

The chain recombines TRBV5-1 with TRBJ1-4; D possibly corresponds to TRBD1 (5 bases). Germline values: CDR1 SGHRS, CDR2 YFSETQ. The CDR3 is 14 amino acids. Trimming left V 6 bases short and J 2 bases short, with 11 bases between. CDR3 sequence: CASTGDSTNEKLFF. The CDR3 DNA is TGCGCCAGCACGGGGGACTCTACTAATGAAAAACTGTTTTTT.

CDR3 sequence: CASSSGGLVQETQYF. CDR3 nucleotide sequence: TGTGCCAGCAGTTCGGGGGGACTAGTACAAGAGACCCAGTACTTC. The chain employs TRBV6-2 or TRBV6-3 and TRBJ2-5, with TRBD2 matching over 8 bases. The CDR3 sequence is 15 residues long. The germline V gene has CDR1 MNHEY and CDR2 SVGEGT. After removal of 4 bases from V and 2 bases from J, the junction contained 6 bases not matched to a gene.